The 17 T cell receptor beta chains below were found in one sample sequenced in a study of cytomegalovirus exposure and HLA in healthy donors. PCR amplification relied on 60 Vbeta primers (plus 13 Jbeta primers). Repertoires were generated with immunoSEQ multiplex PCR, while TCRdb's copy carries only in-frame clones and drops some. The top ten hold about 4.7% of the sample, which has roughly 140,000 clones, over 70% seen once. The sequencing sample was made of PBMCs. These receptors all come from a male donor in good health and CMV-seronegative.

The genes are TRBV28 and TRBJ2-7; 7 bases align to TRBD1. This CDR3 spans 13 amino acids. Germline CDR1 MDHEN, CDR2 SYDVKM. V lost 4 bases and J lost 5; bases outside the gene matches: 5. The CDR3 loop is CASSSPQGNEQYF. The CDR3 bases are TGTGCCAGCAGTTCTCCACAGGGGAACGAGCAGTACTTC.

The chain employs TRBV6-5 and TRBJ2-5, with D uncertain. The V end was cut by 2 bases, the J end by 5 bases, with 15 bases between. Germline V CDR1 and CDR2: MNHEY, SVGAGI. This CDR3 spans 15 amino acids. CDR3 bases: TGTGCCAGCAGTTACACCCCAAAAATGGAGGAGACCCAGTACTTC. Translated, it gives CASSYTPKMEETQYF.

This clone was observed a single time. The chain combines TRBV19 with TRBJ2-1, with 7 bases identical to TRBD1. The CDR3 loop spans 15 amino acids. J was trimmed by 7 bases and V by 5 bases; bases with no gene match: 11. Per the germline V gene, CDR1 is LNHDA and CDR2 is SQIVND (reference sequence). The CDR3 reads CASSSDRAAGNEQFF. The CDR3 DNA is TGTGCCAGTAGTTCCGACAGGGCGGCTGGGAATGAGCAGTTCTTC.

The chain carries TRBV5-1 and TRBJ2-7; TRBD2 matches at 7 bases. The CDR3 covers 13 residues. Germline V gene data show CDR1 as SGHRS and CDR2 as YFSETQ. Trimming took 4 bases from V and 0 from J; bases not matched to a gene: 1. CDR3 nucleotides: TGCGCCAGCAGCAGCGGGACCTCCTACGAGCAGTACTTC. Protein: CASSSGTSYEQYF.

The chain combines TRBV4-3 with TRBJ1-6, with 7 bases that match TRBD1. The CDR3 spans 16 residues. The V gene end was trimmed by 3 bases and the J gene end by 6 bases; junction bases not matched to a gene: 8. In germline, CDR1 is LGHNA, CDR2 YSLEER. The CDR3 region is CASSQFPGQPNSPLHF. CDR3 nucleotides: TGCGCCAGCAGCCAGTTCCCGGGACAGCCTAATTCACCCCTCCACTTT.

The chain links TRBV6-1 to TRBJ2-6; D gene unclear. Per the germline V gene, CDR1 is MNHNS and CDR2 is SASEGT. Trimming took off 2 bases at V and 0 bases at J, with 8 bases between the two ends. This CDR3 region has 16 residues. DNA for the CDR3: TGTGCCAGCAGTGAATATTTTTCCTCTGGGGCCAACGTCCTGACTTTC. It yields the protein CASSEYFSSGANVLTF.

This clone was seen only once. CDR3 bases: TGTGCCAGCAGTGAGGGCCTAGCGGGGGTTGAGCAGTTCTTC. Its protein is CASSEGLAGVEQFF. The rearrangement joins TRBV2 to TRBJ2-1; 10 bases match TRBD2. Trimming cost V 3 bases and J 9 bases; bases outside gene matches: 5. This CDR3 contains 14 residues. The V gene's germline CDR1 is SNHLY and CDR2 FYNNEI.

The rearrangement links TRBV2 to TRBJ1-3, with 8 bases lining up with TRBD1. Germline V CDR1 and CDR2: SNHLY, FYNNEI. Trimming took 0 bases from V and 4 from J; bases not matched to a gene: 5. The CDR3 sequence is 16 residues long. This CDR3 is CASSEARTGMGNTIYF. The CDR3 DNA sequence: TGTGCCAGCAGTGAAGCAAGGACAGGGATGGGAAACACCATATATTTT.

This clone was seen once. The V gene is TRBV7-9, the J gene TRBJ2-3, with a weak D call TRBD1 (6 bases). This CDR3 contains 17 residues. Trimming took off 5 bases at V and 1 base at J, with 19 bases between the two ends. The germline V gene has CDR1 SEHNR and CDR2 FQNEAQ (reference sequence). The CDR3 reads CASSPVWGPSGTDTQYF. The CDR3 DNA sequence: TGTGCCAGCAGCCCTGTGTGGGGGCCGTCGGGCACAGATACGCAGTATTTT.

The rearrangement uses TRBV4-3 and TRBJ2-1; TRBD1 might be the D (6 bases). The CDR3 is 14 amino acids. V lost 1 base to trimming and J lost 4 bases, with 8 bases between them. Germline CDR1 is LGHNA and CDR2 is YSLEER. CDR3 DNA sequence: TGCGCCAGCAGCCAAGGGACAGTTTACAATGAGCAGTTCTTC. It translates to CASSQGTVYNEQFF.

J is TRBJ1-1 and V is TRBV6-5; D may be TRBD1 (5 bases). V lost 2 bases and J 4 bases, leaving 11 bases between the germline ends. From germline, CDR1 is MNHEY and CDR2 SVGAGI. The CDR3 loop spans 14 amino acids. DNA for the CDR3: TGTGCCAGCAGTTACGCAGGGTTGAGCACTGAAGCTTTCTTT. Residues: CASSYAGLSTEAFF.

The chain recombines TRBV6-1 with TRBJ2-4; 8 bases align to TRBD1. Unmatched junction bases numbered 12, after V lost 7 bases and J lost 7 bases. Per germline, CDR1 MNHNS and CDR2 SASEGT. The CDR3 contains 15 residues. CDR3: CASTKDRELLNIQYF. The CDR3 DNA is TGTGCCAGCACCAAGGACAGGGAATTATTGAACATTCAGTACTTC.

V usage is TRBV4-3 and J usage is TRBJ2-5; TRBD2 aligns across 8 bases. CDR1 is LGHNA, CDR2 YSLEER, per germline. V shed 1 base and J 2 bases; nucleotides not matched to a gene: 6. The CDR3 runs 16 residues. The CDR3 coding sequence is TGCGCCAGCAGCCAAGTTGCGGGGGGCCCGCAAGAGACCCAGTACTTC. Its translation is CASSQVAGGPQETQYF.

This clone has more than one count but fewer than ten. The chain uses TRBV7-3 and TRBJ2-5; D perhaps matches TRBD2 (6 bases). The V end was cut by 5 bases, the J end by 5 bases, with 15 bases between. CDR1 SGHTA and CDR2 FQGTGA come from the germline V gene. This CDR3 region has 14 residues. The CDR3, as DNA: TGTGCCAGCAGCCCAATTCGACGGGGGGAGACCCAGTACTTC. Amino acid sequence: CASSPIRRGETQYF.

The genes are TRBV7-2 and TRBJ2-1, with 9 positions matching TRBD2. CDR1 is SGHTA and CDR2 is FQGNSA in the germline V gene. The V segment lost 4 bases and the J segment 2 bases; nucleotides outside the gene matches: 15. The CDR3 is 19 amino acids. CDR3 bases: TGTGCCAGCAGCTCGAGAGCATTTAGCGGGGGACCTACCTACAATGAGCAGTTCTTC. This codes for CASSSRAFSGGPTYNEQFF.

The rearrangement uses TRBV28 and TRBJ2-1, with no clear D. This CDR3 has 13 residues. CDR1 is MDHEN and CDR2 is SYDVKM in the germline V gene. V lost 7 bases and J lost 5, with 12 bases in between. The CDR3 nucleotides read TGTGCCAGCACTACGATCGTTAACAATGAGCAGTTCTTC. This gives the protein CASTTIVNNEQFF.

The CDR3 sequence is CASSRGLSSYNSPLHF. CDR3 bases: TGCGCCAGCAGCCGGGGGCTAAGCTCCTATAATTCACCCCTCCACTTT. V usage is TRBV4-3 and J usage is TRBJ1-6; a possible D gene is TRBD1 (6 bases). V gave up 4 bases and J gave up 0 bases, with 10 bases separating them. Germline CDR1 LGHNA, CDR2 YSLEER. This CDR3 comprises 16 residues.